The present entry profiles one TCR beta chain with its context. Sequenced by immunoSEQ multiplex PCR; TCRdb stores in-frame clones only, minus some. The sample carries some 220,000 clones, 80% to 90% recorded once. The CDR3 extends over 13 amino acids. CDR1 SQVTM and CDR2 ANQGSEA come from the germline V gene. Trimming left V 6 bases short and J 4 bases short, with 15 bases between. This record comes from a study of blood T cell repertoires in COVID-19. This chain connects TRBV29-1 to TRBJ1-2; D is perhaps TRBD1 (5 bases). The source is a middle-aged woman with acute COVID-19. The specimen sequenced was PBMCs or T cells enriched from blood (not recorded which). The CDR3 bases are TGCAGCGTAAAGGACATAGGCTTCTATGGCTACACCTTC. Protein: CSVKDIGFYGYTF.